These 32 T cell receptor beta chains came from one sample sequenced in a study of blood T cell repertoires in COVID-19. This table comes from immunoSEQ multiplex PCR, and its TCRdb copy is limited to in-frame clones, with some not included. The sample includes a few hundred thousand clones, roughly four fifths of them seen just once. Sequences were obtained from PBMCs or T cells enriched from blood (not recorded which). Receptors originate from a woman in her fifties or sixties who had recovered from COVID-19.

The chain recombines TRBV5-1 with TRBJ2-7; 11 bases align to TRBD2. J lost 3 bases, V lost 3 bases, and 2 bases had no gene match. Per germline, CDR1 SGHRS and CDR2 YFSETQ. The length of the CDR3 is 14 residues. Here the CDR3 DNA reads TGCGCCAGCAGCTCTGGACTAGCGGGCTACGAGCAGTACTTC. Its protein is CASSSGLAGYEQYF.

This clone was found many times. The chain couples TRBV11-1 to TRBJ1-1, with no clear D. V lost 5 bases, J lost 7 bases, and 14 bases lay in between. The germline V gene has CDR1 SGHAT and CDR2 FQDESV (reference sequence). This CDR3 contains 13 residues. The CDR3 reads CASSLRSSGEAFF. CDR3 bases: TGTGCCAGCAGCCTACGATCTTCCGGTGAAGCTTTCTTT.

The CDR3 nucleotides read TGTGCCAGCAGCTTAAACTCTGCTGGAAACACCATATATTTT. Its protein is CASSLNSAGNTIYF. The V call is TRBV7-9, the J call TRBJ1-3; D unclear. CDR1 SEHNR and CDR2 FQNEAQ come from the germline V gene (reference sequence). This CDR3 is 14 amino acids long. V was pared by 2 bases and J by 2 bases, with 7 bases between. Full variable domain (remainder filled in from reference TRBV7-9 and TRBJ1-3): DTGVSQNPRHKITKRGQNVTFRCDPISEHNRLYWYRQTLGQGPEFLTYFQNEAQLEKSRLLSDRFSAERPKGSFSTLEIQRTEQGDSAMYLCASSLNSAGNTIYFGEGSWLTVV.

The chain recombines TRBV5-1 with TRBJ2-7; 8 bases map to TRBD2. The V gene's germline CDR1 is SGHRS and CDR2 YFSETQ. The trim removed 0 bases at V and 4 bases at J, leaving 6 bases unmatched. This CDR3 is 15 amino acids long. The CDR3 coding sequence is TGCGCCAGCAGCTTGGGTAGCGGGACCATTTACGAGCAGTACTTC. The encoded protein is CASSLGSGTIYEQYF. The full variable domain, with the rest looked up from reference TRBV5-1 and TRBJ2-7, is KAGVTQTPRYLIKTRGQQVTLSCSPISGHRSVSWYQQTPGQGLQFLFEYFSETQRNKGNFPGRFSGRQFSNSRSEMNVSTLELGDSALYLCASSLGSGTIYEQYFGPGTRLTVT.

The gene calls are TRBV6-2 or TRBV6-3 and TRBJ2-1; no reliable D call. The CDR3 is 12 residues long. V lost 5 bases to trimming and J lost 6 bases, with 8 bases between them. CDR1 and CDR2 (germline): MNHEY, SVGEGT. The CDR3 protein is CASSRASNEQFF. The CDR3 nucleotides are TGTGCCAGCAGTAGAGCCTCCAATGAGCAGTTCTTC.

The chain is built from TRBV5-1 and TRBJ2-7, with 7 positions matching TRBD1. V trimming: 4 bases; J trimming: 2 bases; junction bases outside the gene matches: 6. Germline CDR1 and CDR2: SGHRS and YFSETQ. CDR3 length equals 14 residues. The CDR3 DNA is TGCGCCAGCAGCCTAGGACAGGCAGCCTACGAGCAGTACTTC. Protein product: CASSLGQAAYEQYF.

The V call is TRBV6-5, the J call TRBJ2-7, with 9 bases aligning to TRBD1. The CDR3 has 14 amino acids. Per the germline V gene, CDR1 is MNHEY and CDR2 is SVGAGI. With V trimmed by 6 bases and J by 6 bases, 9 bases remained unmatched. CDR3 nucleotides: TGTGCCAGCAGCGGTAGGGACAGGGATGGCGAGCAGTACTTC. This translates into CASSGRDRDGEQYF.

This chain links TRBV6-5 with TRBJ2-7; D possibly corresponds to TRBD1 (6 bases). The CDR3 runs to 14 residues. Deletions cut 7 bases from V and 5 bases from J, with 18 bases between. CDR1 is MNHEY, CDR2 SVGAGI, per germline. The CDR3 bases are TGTGCCAGCAAGAAGGTACAGGGCCTTAACGAGCAGTACTTC. Protein: CASKKVQGLNEQYF.

The chain recombines TRBV19 with TRBJ2-1; D is unclear. The CDR3 runs to 14 residues. Germline loops: CDR1 LNHDA, CDR2 SQIVND (reference sequence). The V and J ends lost 7 bases and 0 bases respectively, with 10 bases between them. The DNA of the CDR3 is TGTGCCAGTACTCCAGCGAACTCCTACAATGAGCAGTTCTTC. Translated: CASTPANSYNEQFF.

The chain recombines TRBV9 with TRBJ2-6, with D maybe TRBD2 (5 bases). The V gene's germline CDR1 is SGDLS and CDR2 YYNGEE. This CDR3 spans 19 amino acids. V gave up 1 base and J gave up 0 bases, with 17 bases separating them. The CDR3 spells CASSVSRVSGYSGANVLTF. CDR3 sequence (DNA): TGTGCCAGCAGCGTAAGTCGTGTAAGCGGATACTCTGGGGCCAACGTCCTGACTTTC.

This sequence joins TRBV9 and TRBJ1-6; the D is unclear. CDR1 SGDLS and CDR2 YYNGEE come from the germline V gene. V was clipped by 3 bases and J by 7 bases, with 14 bases between them. The CDR3 length is 15 residues. CDR3 in DNA: TGTGCCAGCAGCGCGGGGAGGATCCAGAATTCACCCCTCCACTTT. Amino acid sequence: CASSAGRIQNSPLHF.

The chain links TRBV6-5 to TRBJ2-7; TRBD1 agrees at 9 bases. Germline V gene sequence: CDR1 MNHEY, CDR2 SVGAGI. This CDR3 contains 13 residues. V was pared by 7 bases and J by 7 bases, with 8 bases of the junction left unmatched. The CDR3 DNA is TGTGCCAGCACCTCGACAGGGGGAAGTGAGCAGTACTTC. Translated, it gives CASTSTGGSEQYF.

The rearrangement joins TRBV7-9 to TRBJ2-7; D remains ambiguous. The germline gives CDR1 SEHNR, CDR2 FQNEAQ (reference sequence). The CDR3 totals 12 residues. With 5 bases removed from V and 3 bases from J, the gap between germline ends came to 8 bases. The CDR3 DNA reads as TGTGCCAGCAGCCCGAACAGCTACGAGCAGTACTTC. This sequence encodes CASSPNSYEQYF.

This clone appeared a few times. The CDR3 DNA follows: TGTGCCAGCAGCTTAGGGGGAGACATCTACGAGCAGTACTTC. Its translation: CASSLGGDIYEQYF. This rearrangement joins TRBV7-2 to TRBJ2-7; TRBD2 might be the D (5 bases). The CDR3 is 14 amino acids. V lost 1 base, J lost 3 bases, and 10 bases lay in between. Germline V CDR1 and CDR2: SGHTA, FQGNSA. Using reference TRBV7-2 and TRBJ2-7 for the parts outside the CDR3, the full variable domain is GAGVSQSPSNKVTEKGKDVELRCDPISGHTALYWYRQSLGQGLEFLIYFQGNSAPDKSGLPSDRFSAERTGGSVSTLTIQRTQQEDSAVYLCASSLGGDIYEQYFGPGTRLTVT.

This clone has just a few counts. This rearrangement joins TRBV29-1 to TRBJ1-3, with D possibly being TRBD1 (5 bases). The CDR3 has 13 residues. The germline V gene encodes CDR1 SQVTM and CDR2 ANQGSEA. V lost 6 bases, J lost 2 bases, and 11 bases lay in between. The CDR3 spells CSVAPGPGNTIYF. CDR3 DNA sequence: TGCAGCGTAGCCCCAGGGCCTGGAAACACCATATATTTT.

The chain recombines TRBV5-1 with TRBJ2-5; 12 bases map to TRBD2. The CDR3 has 18 amino acids. Germline loops: CDR1 SGHRS, CDR2 YFSETQ. V shed 0 bases and J 6 bases; nucleotides not matched to a gene: 12. CDR3 sequence: CASSLARLAGGPTQTQYF. The CDR3 nucleotides read TGCGCCAGCAGCTTGGCTCGGCTAGCGGGAGGGCCCACACAGACCCAGTACTTC.

The rearrangement joins TRBV5-4 to TRBJ1-6, with TRBD1 matching over 7 bases. CDR3 length equals 16 residues. V dropped 2 bases and J dropped 5; count of bases not matched to a gene: 7. Germline lookup yields CDR1 SGHNT and CDR2 YYREEE (reference sequence). CDR3 nucleotide sequence: TGTGCCAGCAGCTTAGACCCGGGACAGCATAATTCACCCCTCCACTTT. It codes for CASSLDPGQHNSPLHF.

This clone was found a few times. The rearrangement uses TRBV7-3 and TRBJ2-5, with D perhaps matching TRBD2 (7 bases). Germline V gives CDR1 SGHTA, CDR2 FQGTGA. Trimming shortened V by 5 bases and J by 5 bases, and 15 bases separated the two germline ends. The CDR3 length is 14 residues. CDR3 nucleotide sequence: TGTGCCAGCAGCCCCCGGGGGGCTTGGGAGACCCAGTACTTC. Translated, it gives CASSPRGAWETQYF.

The chain links TRBV7-9 to TRBJ1-1, with D perhaps matching TRBD1 (5 bases). V lost 2 bases to trimming and J lost 6 bases, with 13 bases between them. Germline V gives CDR1 SEHNR, CDR2 FQNEAQ (reference sequence). CDR3 length: 14 amino acids. The CDR3: CASSLRDWYAEAFF. CDR3 sequence (DNA): TGTGCCAGCAGCTTAAGGGACTGGTACGCTGAAGCTTTCTTT.

The chain uses TRBV3-1 (or the pseudogene TRBV3-2) and TRBJ1-3; the D is unclear. CDR3 length: 14 residues. Germline values: CDR1 LGHDT, CDR2 YNNKEL (reference sequence). Trimming left V 4 bases short and J 4 bases short, with 11 bases between. CDR3 in amino acids: CASSPFTRGNTIYF. DNA of the CDR3: TGTGCCAGCAGCCCATTCACTCGAGGAAACACCATATATTTT.

This chain links TRBV27 with TRBJ2-3; possible D gene TRBD1, 5 bases. The CDR3 has 14 amino acids. Trimming pared 9 bases from V and 2 bases from J, leaving 15 bases between. The V gene's germline CDR1 is MNHEY and CDR2 SMNVEV (reference sequence). CDR3 in amino acids: CASTDSTITDTQYF. The DNA for the CDR3 is TGTGCCAGTACAGACAGTACGATCACAGATACGCAGTATTTT.

With regard to this clone: The sample carries other DNA sequences with the same CDR3. The chain couples TRBV30 to TRBJ1-5; D possibly corresponds to TRBD1 (5 bases). CDR3 length equals 12 residues. The germline V gene has CDR1 GTSNPN and CDR2 SVGIG (reference sequence). Trimming removed 3 bases at V and 2 bases at J, with 5 bases between. DNA for the CDR3: TGTGCCTGGAGCAGGGGCAATCAGCCCCAGCATTTT. Encoded protein: CAWSRGNQPQHF.

This clone was detected once. The chain joins TRBV7-2 to TRBJ2-3; 7 bases align to TRBD1. The CDR3 is made up of 15 amino acids. With 7 bases clipped from V and 0 bases from J, the junction kept 7 bases outside the gene matches. The germline V gene has CDR1 SGHTA and CDR2 FQGNSA. CDR3 DNA sequence: TGTGCCAGCACCTCGACAGGGAAAAGCACAGATACGCAGTATTTT. Translated, it gives CASTSTGKSTDTQYF.

The chain uses TRBV30 and TRBJ1-1; 7 nucleotides match TRBD1. The CDR3 has 16 amino acids. After removal of 3 bases from V and 1 base from J, the junction contained 11 bases not matched to a gene. Per the germline V gene, CDR1 is GTSNPN and CDR2 is SVGIG (reference sequence). The CDR3 DNA is TGTGCCTGGAGCCGCTTAGGTCGGACAGGGAACACTGAAGCTTTCTTT. Its translation: CAWSRLGRTGNTEAFF.

The chain links TRBV5-5 to TRBJ1-5; 9 positions match TRBD1. Looked up from germline, CDR1 is SGHKS and CDR2 is YYEKEE (reference sequence). The CDR3 spans 15 residues. With 4 bases clipped from V and 5 bases from J, the junction kept 7 bases outside the gene matches. The DNA of the CDR3 is TGTGCCAGCAGCGGAACAGGGGGCAAATATCAGCCCCAGCATTTT. Protein product: CASSGTGGKYQPQHF.

V and J are TRBV7-8 and TRBJ1-2, with TRBD1 matching 10 bases. Per the germline V gene, CDR1 is SGHVS and CDR2 is FQNEAQ. V trimming: 5 bases; J trimming: 6 bases; junction bases outside the gene matches: 9. There are 15 residues in the CDR3. The CDR3 spells CASSTRQGAIHGYTF. The CDR3 DNA is TGTGCCAGCAGCACTCGACAGGGGGCGATTCATGGCTACACCTTC.

This clone was observed a few times. The rearrangement joins TRBV7-6 to TRBJ2-3; 11 bases map to TRBD2. The CDR3 is made up of 16 amino acids. The germline V gene encodes CDR1 SGHVS and CDR2 FNYEAQ. The V segment lost 2 bases and the J segment 0 bases; nucleotides outside the gene matches: 1. CDR3 in DNA: TGTGCCAGCAGCTTAAGGACTAGCGGGAGCACAGATACGCAGTATTTT. The encoded protein is CASSLRTSGSTDTQYF.

CDR3 amino acids: CASTIGVTATNTDTQYF. The CDR3 bases are TGTGCCAGCACCATAGGGGTGACGGCGACGAACACAGATACGCAGTATTTT. The chain is built from TRBV5-5 and TRBJ2-3, with D possibly TRBD1 on 5 matching bases. CDR3 size: 17 residues. V shed 6 bases and J shed 2 bases, with 22 bases lying between them. Germline lookup yields CDR1 SGHKS and CDR2 YYEKEE (reference sequence).

This chain links TRBV11-2 with TRBJ2-1; a possible D gene is TRBD1 (6 bases). Trimming took off 6 bases at V and 2 bases at J, with 14 bases between the two ends. Per the germline V gene, CDR1 is SGHAT and CDR2 is FQNNGV. The CDR3 is 15 amino acids. CDR3 sequence: CASRYQGNPYNEQFF. For the CDR3, the DNA is TGTGCCAGCAGGTATCAGGGGAACCCCTACAATGAGCAGTTCTTC.

The chain uses TRBV15 and TRBJ1-2, with 9 positions matching TRBD1. The trim removed 0 bases at V and 8 bases at J, leaving 7 bases unmatched. The length of the CDR3 is 15 residues. Germline CDR1 and CDR2: LNHNV and YYDKDF (reference sequence). The CDR3 protein is CATSRDIRTGEGYTF. Here the CDR3 DNA reads TGTGCCACCAGCAGAGATATAAGGACAGGGGAAGGCTACACCTTC.

This clone is a singleton in its sample. The rearrangement links TRBV7-3 to TRBJ2-3; 9 bases are shared with TRBD2. The germline CDR1 and CDR2 sequences are SGHTA and FQGTGA. This CDR3 spans 15 amino acids. V lost 5 bases, J lost 4 bases, and 7 bases stayed unmatched. DNA of the CDR3: TGTGCCAGCAGCGGCGGACTAGCGAGATCAGATACGCAGTATTTT. Its protein is CASSGGLARSDTQYF.

This clone appeared a single time. V gene TRBV6-2 or TRBV6-3 combines with J gene TRBJ1-2, with 8 bases lining up with TRBD1. CDR1 MNHEY and CDR2 SVGEGT come from the germline V gene. The CDR3 runs to 13 residues. V lost 6 bases and J lost 8; bases outside the gene matches: 8. The CDR3 loop is CASSNGQGGGYTF. For the CDR3, the DNA is TGTGCCAGCAGCAACGGACAGGGTGGAGGCTACACCTTC.